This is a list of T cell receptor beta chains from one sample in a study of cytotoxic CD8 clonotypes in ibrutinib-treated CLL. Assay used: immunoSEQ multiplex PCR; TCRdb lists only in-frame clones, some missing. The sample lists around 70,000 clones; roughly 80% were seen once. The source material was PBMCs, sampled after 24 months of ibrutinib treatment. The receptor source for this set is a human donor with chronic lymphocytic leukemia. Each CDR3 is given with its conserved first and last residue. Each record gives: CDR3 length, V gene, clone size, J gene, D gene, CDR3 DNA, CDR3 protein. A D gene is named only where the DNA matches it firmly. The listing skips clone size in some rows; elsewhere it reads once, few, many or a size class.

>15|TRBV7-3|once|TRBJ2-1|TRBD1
TGTGCCAGCAGCCAAGGGACAGGGGGCTACAATGAGCAGTTCTTC
CASSQGTGGYNEQFF
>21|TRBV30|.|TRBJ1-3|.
TGTGCCTGGAGTGAGTCGTTCGGGAATATGAGGGGAAGAGACTCTGGAAACACCATATATTTT
CAWSESFGNMRGRDSGNTIYF
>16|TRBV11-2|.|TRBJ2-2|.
TGTGCCAGCAGCCCGCATTCCGGTTCGAACACCGGGGAGCTGTTTTTT
CASSPHSGSNTGELFF
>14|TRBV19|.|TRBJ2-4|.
TGTGCCAGTAGTATAACAGGGATAGGGGGCATTCAGTACTTC
CASSITGIGGIQYF
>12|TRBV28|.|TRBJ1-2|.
TGTGCCAGCAGTTTTAGGATCTATGGCTACACCTTC
CASSFRIYGYTF
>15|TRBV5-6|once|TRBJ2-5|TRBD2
TGTGCCAGCAGCTTGCCGGGACTAGGGGAAGAGACCCAGTACTTC
CASSLPGLGEETQYF
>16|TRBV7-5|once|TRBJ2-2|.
TGTGTCAGAAGCTTAGTCTGGACAGGGGATTCCGGGGAGCTGTTTTTT
CVRSLVWTGDSGELFF
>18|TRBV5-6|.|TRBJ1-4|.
TGTGCCAGCAGCTCCAGGGGTGGCCCAATCAGGACTAATGAAAAACTGTTTTTT
CASSSRGGPIRTNEKLFF
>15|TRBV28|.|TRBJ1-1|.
TGTGCCAGCATCTCTGAGAGGGGTCTGAACACTGAAGCTTTCTTT
CASISERGLNTEAFF
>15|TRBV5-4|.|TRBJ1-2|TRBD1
TGTGCCAGCAGCTTGGAGGGGCAGGGGGCGACTGGCTACACCTTC
CASSLEGQGATGYTF
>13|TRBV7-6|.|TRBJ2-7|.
TGTGCCAGCAGCTCGAGCGGCTCCTACGAGCAGTACTTC
CASSSSGSYEQYF
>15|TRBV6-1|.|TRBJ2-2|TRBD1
TGTGCCAGCAGTGCCGGGACAGGCAACACCGGGGAGCTGTTTTTT
CASSAGTGNTGELFF
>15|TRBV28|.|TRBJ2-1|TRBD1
TGTGCCAGCAGTTCACAGGGGGCCACCTACAATGAGCAGTTCTTC
CASSSQGATYNEQFF
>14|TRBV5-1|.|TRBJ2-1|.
TGCGCCAGCAGCTTAGGGGATATCTACAATGAGCAGTTCTTC
CASSLGDIYNEQFF
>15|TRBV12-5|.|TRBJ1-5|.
TGTGCTACCATTCCTCGAGGGGGAATCGGACAGCCCCAGCATTTT
CATIPRGGIGQPQHF
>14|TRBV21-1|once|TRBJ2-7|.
TGTGCCAGCAGCCCTGGACCCGGAACCCCCGAGCAGTACTTC
CASSPGPGTPEQYF
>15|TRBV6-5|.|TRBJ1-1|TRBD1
TGTGCCAGCAGAACGGACAGGAGCATGAACACTGAAGCTTTCTTT
CASRTDRSMNTEAFF
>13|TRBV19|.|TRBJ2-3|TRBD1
TGTGCCTCCAGAACAGGGGTGGGAGATACGCAGTATTTT
CASRTGVGDTQYF
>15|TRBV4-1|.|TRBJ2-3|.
TGCGCCAGCAGCCAAGTACTTGATAGCACAGATACGCAGTATTTT
CASSQVLDSTDTQYF
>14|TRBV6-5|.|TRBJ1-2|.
TGTGCCAGCAGTTACTCGACAGTTGGCTATGGCTACACCTTC
CASSYSTVGYGYTF
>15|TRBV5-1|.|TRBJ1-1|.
TGCGCCAGCAGCGGGGGGACCGCCTCTAACACTGAAGCTTTCTTT
CASSGGTASNTEAFF
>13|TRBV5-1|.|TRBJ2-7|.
TGCGCCAGCAGCTTGCGGGGCGGCGACGAGCAGTACTTC
CASSLRGGDEQYF
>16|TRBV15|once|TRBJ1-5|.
TGTGCCACCAGCAGAGAGTGGACACGGATGGATCAGCCCCAGCATTTT
CATSREWTRMDQPQHF
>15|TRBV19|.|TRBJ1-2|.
TGTGCCAGTAGTACCCGGGACAACCTCCTTCATGGCTACACCTTC
CASSTRDNLLHGYTF
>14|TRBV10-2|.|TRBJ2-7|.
TGCGCCAGCAGTGTCCGGGAGAGCTCCTACGAGCAGTACTTC
CASSVRESSYEQYF
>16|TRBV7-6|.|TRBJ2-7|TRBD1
TGTGCCAGCAGCCCAAACTACAGGGGCAGTAACTACGAGCAGTACTTC
CASSPNYRGSNYEQYF
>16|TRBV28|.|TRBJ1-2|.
TGTGCCAGCAGTGGATCGGACAGCGTTTCGATCTATGGCTACACCTTC
CASSGSDSVSIYGYTF
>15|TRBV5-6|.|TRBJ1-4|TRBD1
TGTGCCAGCAGCTTAAAGGGACAGGGGAATGAAAAACTGTTTTTT
CASSLKGQGNEKLFF
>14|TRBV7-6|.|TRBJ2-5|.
TGTGCCAGCAGCTCCCAGGGGAACCAAGAGACCCAGTACTTC
CASSSQGNQETQYF
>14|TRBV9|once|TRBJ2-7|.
TGTGCCAGCAGCGTAGGGGCTCTGGCCTACGAGCAGTACTTC
CASSVGALAYEQYF
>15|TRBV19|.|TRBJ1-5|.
TGTGCCAGTAGTATACGGGGAAGTAGCAATCAGCCCCAGCATTTT
CASSIRGSSNQPQHF
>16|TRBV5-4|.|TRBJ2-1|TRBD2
TGTGCCAGCAGCACCCCCACTAGCGGGAGGGTCAATGAGCAGTTCTTC
CASSTPTSGRVNEQFF
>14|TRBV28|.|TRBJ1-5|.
TGTGCCAGCAGTTTGTTTCAGGGCGATCAGCCCCAGCATTTT
CASSLFQGDQPQHF
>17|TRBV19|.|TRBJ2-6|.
TGTGCCAGTAGTATAACGGGCCTGCCCTCTGGGGCCAACGTCCTGACTTTC
CASSITGLPSGANVLTF
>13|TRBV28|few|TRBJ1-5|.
TGTGCCAGCAGTTATCAGGGAGCTCAGCCCCAGCATTTT
CASSYQGAQPQHF
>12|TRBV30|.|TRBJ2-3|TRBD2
TGTGCCCGGACTAGCGGGAGTGATACGCAGTATTTT
CARTSGSDTQYF
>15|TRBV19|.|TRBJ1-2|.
TGTGCCAGTAGTATTTCTGGGCCTAGGAAGGATGGCTACACCTTC
CASSISGPRKDGYTF
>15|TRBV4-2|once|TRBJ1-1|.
TGTGCCAGCAGCCTCAAGAATAGGGGTTACACTGAAGCTTTCTTT
CASSLKNRGYTEAFF
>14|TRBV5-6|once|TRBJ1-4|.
TGTGCCAGCAGCTTGGCCGGGGTGAATGAAAAACTGTTTTTT
CASSLAGVNEKLFF
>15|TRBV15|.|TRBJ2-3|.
TGTGCCACCAGCAGAGAAAGACCGGGCACAGATACGCAGTATTTT
CATSRERPGTDTQYF
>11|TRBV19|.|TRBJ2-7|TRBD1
TGTGCCAGCACCCAGGGGGCCGAGCAGTACTTC
CASTQGAEQYF
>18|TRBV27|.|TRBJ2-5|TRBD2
TGTGCCAGCAGGAGACAGGGGACTAGCGGGAGTATTCAAGAGACCCAGTACTTC
CASRRQGTSGSIQETQYF
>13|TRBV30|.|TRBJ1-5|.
TGTGCCTGGAGTGTAGGCAGGGATCAGCCCCAGCATTTT
CAWSVGRDQPQHF
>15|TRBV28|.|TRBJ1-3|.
TGTGCCAGCAGTTCCGGGGAGGTCTCTGGAAACACCATATATTTT
CASSSGEVSGNTIYF
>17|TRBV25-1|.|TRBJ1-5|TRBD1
TGTCACCCAATCAGGGGACAGGCTATTCCAAGCAATCAGCCCCAGCATTTT
CHPIRGQAIPSNQPQHF
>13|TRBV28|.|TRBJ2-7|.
TGTGCCAGCAGGGAGGACTTCGCCTACGAGCAGTACTTC
CASREDFAYEQYF
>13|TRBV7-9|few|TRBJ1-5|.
TGTGCCAGCAGCCTGGGGGGGGCCCAGCCCCAGCATTTT
CASSLGGAQPQHF